The T cell receptor beta chain described here comes from a study of T cells after yellow fever vaccination (dated by TCRdb to about 2019). General notes on the study: The SMART-Seq v4 Ultra Low Input RNA kit was used to prepare libraries from fractions with low cell numbers. Two healthy male donors, one aged 18 to 30 and one aged 30 to 40 years, made up the cohort. To follow T-cell clones before and after primary and booster YFV17D yellow fever vaccination, bulk TCR alpha and beta repertoires were sequenced over time. Blood was collected at multiple timepoints before and after primary and secondary immunization, and bulk PBMC replicates and cell subsets were isolated.

The treatment or condition label, as the study defines it: live attenuated yellow fever vaccine strain. At each blood-draw timepoint, two biological replicates of bulk PBMCs were obtained. PBMCs were isolated from peripheral blood using a standard Ficoll-Paque protocol. TriZol was used to extract RNA from bulk PBMCs, from CD4 and CD8 fractions, and from dextramer-positive and dextramer-negative fractions. In the germline V gene, CDR1 corresponds to MGHRA and CDR2 to YSYEKL. V is clipped by 8 bases and J by 4 bases, and the sequence between their germline boundaries is 6 bases long. Taken from cysteine to phenylalanine, the CDR3 has 11 residues. The only DNA kept is the CDR3, 33 bases in frame from the first base. Study-wide findings and limitations: Because abundant contaminating clonotypes from the bulk population could be contained in FACS-sorted repertoires, computational filtering was required. After the booster, most of the clones that had expanded following primary vaccination were detected again (approximately 95% of CD4 and 88% of CD8), which suggests that memory was broadly maintained. A small fraction of clonotypes showed up in both the CD4 and CD8 compartments, probably as a result of convergent recombination. The secondary T-cell response was weaker than the primary response but faster, peaking on day 5 instead of day 15. Because the study included only a couple of donors, the extent to which the findings can be generalized is limited.

In this sample, this clonotype turned up many times. Its antigen remains unidentified. Per-base qualities were not stored, and no clone one base away is much larger. Sequencing took place on an Illumina NovaSeq 6000. TCR cDNA was synthesized by 5'RACE template switching, which introduced a universal primer site and unique molecular identifiers. cDNA synthesis was primed from both the TCR alpha and TCR beta constant segments. Libraries were amplified in two PCR steps, with sample barcodes and sequencing adapters added in the second step. Sequencing of libraries was done on Illumina HiSeq 2500 (2x100 bp) or NovaSeq (2x150 bp). The authors' pipeline ran thus. Demultiplexing of reads and collapsing into UMI consensus sequences were performed with MIGEC, and V(D)J alignment was carried out with MiXCR. Clonotypes responding to the vaccine were identified with edgeR on replicate PBMC samples, with the criteria of FDR below 0.01 and a log2 fold change above 5 up to day 15. CD4 or CD8 identity was assigned to each bulk clonotype according to whether the clonotype was present at higher abundance in the sequenced CD4 repertoire or the sequenced CD8 repertoire. Using fastp at Q25 and MiXCR, TCRdb reprocessed the public reads and kept productive beta chains. Every CDR3 protein is listed once, alongside the most common genes and DNA of its rows. TCRdb assigned the V and J calls; the authors' analysis was not used. The sample has roughly 340,000 distinct CDR3 sequences on record, roughly 4.3% of them singletons. The top ten constitute 20% to 30% of the sample.

Recombination linked TRBV4-1 to TRBJ2-1; the D gene is not confidently resolved. The sample consisted of PBMCs, taken 5 days after the yellow fever booster vaccination. The clonotype originates from a man between 18 and 29 years old who received the YFV17D yellow fever vaccine. The nucleotide sequence reads TGCGCCAGCGGAATGTACAATGAGCAGTTCTTC. It encodes CASGMYNEQFF.